The rows below give T cell receptor beta chains drawn from one sample of a study of blood T cell repertoires in COVID-19. Here immunoSEQ multiplex PCR was the method, and the copy in TCRdb shows in-frame clones only, minus some. Of approximately 70,000 clones listed, 82% are singletons. The sequenced sample consisted of peripheral blood. These receptors came from a human donor in a cohort sampled during active COVID-19. The CDR3 runs from the conserved cysteine through the conserved F or W. A D gene is named only where the DNA matches it firmly. The listing skips clone size in some rows; elsewhere it reads once, few, many or a size class.

size	D	V	J	DNA	CDR3
-	-	TRBV2	TRBJ1-5	TGTGCCAGCCGGGACTACGCCGGAGTGACGCCCCAGCATTTT	CASRDYAGVTPQHF
-	-	TRBV3-1/TRBV3-2	TRBJ1-3	TGTGCCAGCAGCATCTCTGAGGGTGGAAACACCATATATTTT	CASSISEGGNTIYF
-	-	TRBV10-3	TRBJ2-7	TGTGCCATCAGTGAGAACAGGGTCGAGCAGTATTTC	CAISENRVEQYF
-	-	TRBV5-4	TRBJ2-7	TGTGCCAGCAGCTCCTCCGACAGGAATCCCTACGAGCAGTACTTC	CASSSSDRNPYEQYF
-	TRBD2	TRBV9	TRBJ2-3	TGTGCCAGCAGCGTTAGCGGGGGGTTCACAGATACGCAGTATTTT	CASSVSGGFTDTQYF
-	-	TRBV7-6	TRBJ2-2	TGTGCCAGCAGCTTAACGCCAGGAAACACCGGGGAGCTGTTTTTT	CASSLTPGNTGELFF
few	-	TRBV6-2/TRBV6-3	TRBJ1-2	TGTGCCAGCAGTCCACAGACGTTAGGCTACACCTTC	CASSPQTLGYTF
-	TRBD1	TRBV11-2	TRBJ2-7	TGTGCCAGCAGCTCCGACAGGGGCTCCTACGAGCAGTACTTC	CASSSDRGSYEQYF
once	-	TRBV27	TRBJ1-1	TGTGCCAGCAGTTTGATCCGGGGCACTGAAGCTTTCTTT	CASSLIRGTEAFF
-	TRBD2	TRBV3-1/TRBV3-2	TRBJ2-3	TGTGCCAGCAGCCCCATTCGGGGGGCAGATACGCAGTATTTT	CASSPIRGADTQYF
-	-	TRBV21-1	TRBJ2-1	TGTGCCAGCAGCAAAGAGGGGAGGGATGAGCAGTTCTTC	CASSKEGRDEQFF
-	-	TRBV27	TRBJ1-2	TGTGCCAGCAAGGATTTTGGGGCAGGGGCTTCGCGTGGCTACACCTTC	CASKDFGAGASRGYTF
-	TRBD1	TRBV30	TRBJ1-4	TGTGCCTGGAGTAGAACAGGGGCTAATGAAAAACTGTTTTTT	CAWSRTGANEKLFF
-	TRBD1	TRBV19	TRBJ1-2	TGTGCCAGTAGCCACCGGGACAGTCGATTTAACTATGGCTACACCTTC	CASSHRDSRFNYGYTF
-	-	TRBV2	TRBJ1-1	TGTGCCAGCAGGACAGGTGAAGCTTTCTTT	CASRTGEAFF
-	TRBD1	TRBV10-3	TRBJ2-3	TGTGCCATCAGTGAGCCCCCAATGGACAAACCGGGACAGGGCCATTTCCTCAGCACAGATACGCAGTATTTT	CAISEPPMDKPGQGHFLSTDTQYF
-	-	TRBV6-6	TRBJ2-7	TGTGCCAGCAGTTACTCGCGATACGAGCAGTACTTC	CASSYSRYEQYF
few	TRBD1	TRBV9	TRBJ2-3	TGTGCCAGCAGCCCGTTCGACAGGGGGATCGCAGATACGCAGTATTTT	CASSPFDRGIADTQYF
-	-	TRBV11-3	TRBJ2-1	TGTGCCAGCAGTCAACAGGGCAATGAGCAGTTCTTC	CASSQQGNEQFF
-	TRBD2	TRBV5-4	TRBJ2-1	TGTGCCAGCAGCTTGTCGCCCAGCGGGGGGCAGTACCCCTTATACAATGAGCAGTTCTTC	CASSLSPSGGQYPLYNEQFF
few	-	TRBV4-2	TRBJ2-7	TGTGCCAGCAGCCAAGAAGATGGGCTCTACTACGAGCAGTACTTC	CASSQEDGLYYEQYF
-	TRBD1	TRBV6-5	TRBJ1-6	TGTGCCAGCAGTCCCGGGACAGCGAATTCACCCCTCCACTTT	CASSPGTANSPLHF
-	-	TRBV5-6	TRBJ2-1	TGTGCCAGCAGTGTAAACGGCGGGTTCAGCTCCTACAATGAGCAGTTCTTC	CASSVNGGFSSYNEQFF
-	TRBD1	TRBV6-6	TRBJ2-7	TGTGCCAGCAGTTATCCCCACGGGACAGCTTACGAGCAGTACTTC	CASSYPHGTAYEQYF
-	-	TRBV5-1	TRBJ2-7	TGCGCCAGCAGCTTGGAAACCGGCTCCCTCCCAGGCGAGCAGTACTTC	CASSLETGSLPGEQYF
few	TRBD1	TRBV6-6	TRBJ2-2	TGTGCCAGCAGTTACGTGACAGGGGTCACCGGGGAGCTGTTTTTT	CASSYVTGVTGELFF
-	-	TRBV29-1	TRBJ1-4	TGCAGCGTTATTCCTGCAACTAATGAAAAACTGTTTTTT	CSVIPATNEKLFF
-	-	TRBV6-5	TRBJ1-6	TGTGCCAGCAGTGACTCAGGGGTCTCACCCCTCCACTTT	CASSDSGVSPLHF
-	-	TRBV27	TRBJ1-1	TGTGCCAGCAGGCCCACAGAGAACACTGAAGCTTTCTTT	CASRPTENTEAFF
-	TRBD1	TRBV2	TRBJ1-5	TGTGCCAGCAGTGGGACAGGTTATCGGCCCCAGCATTTT	CASSGTGYRPQHF
-	-	TRBV30	TRBJ1-6	TGTGCCTGGAGGATGGACAATCCCTATAATTCACCCCTCCACTTT	CAWRMDNPYNSPLHF
-	-	TRBV6-5	TRBJ1-1	TGTGCCAGCAGTTCAAACTTCTTCGCCCTTGAAGCTTTCTTT	CASSSNFFALEAFF
-	-	TRBV6-2/TRBV6-3	TRBJ1-5	TGTGCCAGCACCCCGCCTGGGAGAAATCAGCCCCAGCATTTT	CASTPPGRNQPQHF
-	-	TRBV5-1	TRBJ2-5	TGCGCCAGCAGCTTGGCACTCCTGTACCAAGAGACCCAGTACTTC	CASSLALLYQETQYF
-	-	TRBV7-2	TRBJ2-7	TGTGCCAGCAGCTTGGAGTCCTACGAGCAGTACTTC	CASSLESYEQYF
-	-	TRBV5-4	TRBJ1-1	TGTGCCAGCAGCTTGGCTTTGGGCATGAACACTGAAGCTTTCTTT	CASSLALGMNTEAFF
once	-	TRBV7-9	TRBJ1-2	TGTGCCAGCAGCCCACCATCTCGTCCGGCGGGGCACTATGGCTACACCTTC	CASSPPSRPAGHYGYTF
few	-	TRBV5-4	TRBJ1-2	TGTGCCAGCAGCCCTCCGGGGGACCGTCGCTTGAACTATGGCTACACCTTC	CASSPPGDRRLNYGYTF
-	TRBD1	TRBV4-1	TRBJ1-5	TGCGCCAGCAGCCAAGAAGGGGGGACAGCGATAAGGGTCCAGCATTTT	CASSQEGGTAIRVQHF
few	-	TRBV6-6	TRBJ2-7	TGTGCCAGCAGTATGGGGCAGTCCTACGAGCAGTACTTC	CASSMGQSYEQYF
-	-	TRBV5-8	TRBJ2-3	TGTGCTAGCAGCGTCTTGAGCACAGATACGCAGTATTTT	CASSVLSTDTQYF
-	-	TRBV6-4	TRBJ1-1	TGTGCCAGCAGTGCCACCGGGACAACAGACACTGAAGCTTTCTTT	CASSATGTTDTEAFF
-	TRBD1	TRBV5-1	TRBJ1-4	TGCGCCAGCAGCTTACGCTCTCAGGGGGCTGGAACGACTAATGAAAAACTGTTTTTT	CASSLRSQGAGTTNEKLFF
-	TRBD1	TRBV12-5	TRBJ2-7	TGTGCTAGTGTCCCCGGGACAGGGTCATACGAGCAGTACTTC	CASVPGTGSYEQYF
-	-	TRBV7-2	TRBJ1-2	TGTGCCAGCAGCCTAAACGGGGTCGGGGAATCCGGCTACACCTTC	CASSLNGVGESGYTF
-	-	TRBV19	TRBJ2-5	TGTGCCAGTAGCTCGGGGGTACAAGAGACCCAGTACTTC	CASSSGVQETQYF
few	-	TRBV7-2	TRBJ2-1	TGTGCCAGCAGCTTAGAGCGGACAGAAAATGAGCAGTTCTTC	CASSLERTENEQFF
few	-	TRBV5-1	TRBJ1-1	TGCGCCAGCAGGGTGGGGAGGGTGAACACTGAAGCTTTCTTT	CASRVGRVNTEAFF
-	-	TRBV6-2/TRBV6-3	TRBJ1-2	TGTGCCAGCAGTTACCGGGCGGGGGATACTGGCTACACCTTC	CASSYRAGDTGYTF
-	TRBD2	TRBV9	TRBJ2-5	TGTGCCAGCAGCGTTAGCGGGGGTAGGCTTTGGGAGACCCAGTACTTC	CASSVSGGRLWETQYF
few	-	TRBV7-9	TRBJ1-5	TGTGCCAGCAGCGGTTTCGATGGAGTGCATTTT	CASSGFDGVHF
-	TRBD1	TRBV6-5	TRBJ1-5	TGTGCCAGCAGTAGACAGGGGGCTCATCAGCCCCAGCATTTT	CASSRQGAHQPQHF
few	-	TRBV30	TRBJ1-2	TGTGCCTGGACCGCAGGTGACTATGGCTACACCTTC	CAWTAGDYGYTF
-	-	TRBV6-4	TRBJ1-2	TGTGCCAGCAGTGCCACAGAATTAGGCTATGGCTACACCTTC	CASSATELGYGYTF
-	TRBD1	TRBV5-1	TRBJ2-3	TGCGCCAGCAGCTTGGACCCGACAGGGACGCAGTATTTT	CASSLDPTGTQYF
-	-	TRBV9	TRBJ2-1	TGTGCCAGCAGCGCGGGGGGCCCCATCCACAATGAGCAGTTCTTC	CASSAGGPIHNEQFF
-	TRBD1	TRBV30	TRBJ1-1	TGTGCCTGGAGTCCGGGACAGGGCATGAACACTGAAGCTTTCTTT	CAWSPGQGMNTEAFF
-	TRBD1	TRBV7-9	TRBJ1-2	TGTGCCAGCAGTCCAGCGGACAGGGGAAGGTATGGCTACACCTTC	CASSPADRGRYGYTF
-	TRBD1	TRBV20-1	TRBJ2-7	TGCAGCTCTGACAGGGGTGGAGAGCAGTACTTC	CSSDRGGEQYF
-	-	TRBV4-2	TRBJ1-2	TGTGCCAGCAGCCCGAAAGGGACTATAGATGGCTACACCTTC	CASSPKGTIDGYTF